The clone carrying this TCR beta chain was observed at least ten times. This entry belongs to a study of T cells in Graves' hyperthyroidism and ophthalmopathy. Amplification targeted TCR beta CDR3 regions from RNA transcripts. First-round RT-PCR with HTBI primers amplified the TCR CDR3 region. TCRdb reanalysed the multiplex PCR reads using MiXCR and keeps one entry per CDR3 protein. The sample records 530,000 or so distinct CDR3 sequences, approximately 25% being singletons. Patients affected by ophthalmopathy presented a Clinical Activity Score of at least 3, a NOSPECS grade of at least 4, and disease duration below 3 months. V lost 4 bases to trimming and J lost 5 bases; unmatched junction nucleotides: 7. CDR3 length equals 14 residues. Germline V CDR1 and CDR2: MNHEY, SMNVEV (reference sequence).

The sample consisted of blood. The origin of this receptor is a woman between 25 and 40 years old with Graves' ophthalmopathy. This chain links TRBV27 with TRBJ2-7, with 8 bases fitting TRBD1. CDR3 nucleotides: TGTGCCAGCAGTTCACTACAGGGGGTCCACGAGCAGTACTTC. This gives the protein CASSSLQGVHEQYF.